A selection of T cell receptor beta chains follows, all from one sample in a study of technical replicates of blood from several donors. Generated by immunoSEQ multiplex PCR, the TCRdb table keeps only in-frame clones and is missing some. Among about 97,000 clones listed, about 95% were seen once. The sample comprised T cells isolated from PBMCs. These receptors all stem from a human donor in good health. Each CDR3 is given without its conserved first and last residue. Each record gives: CDR3 protein, V gene, J gene, CDR3 length.

ASSLWSGSSYEQY	TRBV11-2	TRBJ2-7	13
ASPEPGSGGYQETQY	TRBV7-3	TRBJ2-5	15
ASSFVGTGTYEQY	TRBV27	TRBJ2-7	13
ASTPQGLAEDTQY	TRBV5-4	TRBJ2-3	13
ASTGTQETQY	TRBV7-9	TRBJ2-5	10
ASSLNRQSTDTQY	TRBV7-3	TRBJ2-3	13
ASSSRTSDYEQY	TRBV5-4	TRBJ2-7	12
STSGTMNTGELF	TRBV29-1	TRBJ2-2	12
ASSVEGYTEAF	TRBV9	TRBJ1-1	11
ASSYTGNNSPLH	TRBV6-5	TRBJ1-6	12
ASSAGTGPTEAF	TRBV27	TRBJ1-1	12
ASISTGANEKLF	TRBV6-1	TRBJ1-4	12
ASSRLLTGNTEAF	TRBV6-6	TRBJ1-1	13
SARRTGYT	TRBV20-1	TRBJ1-2	8
ASSSMTSRISYNEQF	TRBV7-6	TRBJ2-1	15
SVLNNEKLF	TRBV20-1	TRBJ1-4	9
ASSLPLADSTDTQY	TRBV5-6	TRBJ2-3	14
ASSPTRGGGLYNEQF	TRBV11-2	TRBJ2-1	15
ASSQRLEQY	TRBV18	TRBJ2-7	9
ASSRSGYNEKLF	TRBV19	TRBJ1-4	12
ASSQRQGGTGELF	TRBV7-3	TRBJ2-2	13
ATHPATGVNTEAF	TRBV27	TRBJ1-1	13
ASSVTGLDTEAF	TRBV9	TRBJ1-1	12
ASSLGGGYNEQF	TRBV7-9	TRBJ2-1	12
TSIPGREGGYNEQF	TRBV1	TRBJ2-1	14
ASSAAWANTEAF	TRBV9	TRBJ1-1	12
ASSDFYEQY	TRBV19	TRBJ2-7	9
ASSLQFGTLDEQY	TRBV7-6	TRBJ2-7	13
ASSATSGRDEQY	TRBV9	TRBJ2-7	12
ASSLSDRANEKLF	TRBV28	TRBJ1-4	13
ASGTGGYNEQF	TRBV25-1	TRBJ2-1	11
AWTNSGGEAF	TRBV30	TRBJ1-1	10
ASSPGTSRVGNEQF	TRBV9	TRBJ2-1	14
ASSERGPSYNEQF	TRBV5-1	TRBJ2-1	13
ASSIEGALNTEAF	TRBV4-2	TRBJ1-1	13
AWSVRRVGREGYEQY	TRBV30	TRBJ2-7	15
ASSGGTALDTQY	TRBV2	TRBJ2-3	12
ASSYRRGDTEAF	TRBV6-6	TRBJ1-1	12
ASSPEQGMNTEAF	TRBV4-2	TRBJ1-1	13
ASSLAHYEQY	TRBV28	TRBJ2-7	10
ASSLGSAEAF	TRBV7-9	TRBJ1-1	10
ASSQELAGVGGTQY	TRBV14	TRBJ2-5	14
ASSLSGGEAREQF	TRBV27	TRBJ2-1	13
ALLTSGTYSEQF	TRBV30	TRBJ2-1	12
ASSLLQGTTEAF	TRBV7-2	TRBJ1-1	12
ASPIGLAGPSNTGELF	TRBV18	TRBJ2-2	16
ASRSAGAYEQY	TRBV27	TRBJ2-7	11
ASWGEYTGELF	TRBV10-2	TRBJ2-2	11
ATAQGLNTEAF	TRBV7-9	TRBJ1-1	11
ASSVLGRGNTEAF	TRBV7-2	TRBJ1-1	13
ASSSPRQSPYEQY	TRBV13	TRBJ2-7	13
ASSLRFGSTYEQY	TRBV5-1	TRBJ2-7	13
ASSVGSVDTQY	TRBV9	TRBJ2-3	11
ASKGTSGRINTGELF	TRBV27	TRBJ2-2	15
ASSLGQGSDQPQH	TRBV11-2	TRBJ1-5	13